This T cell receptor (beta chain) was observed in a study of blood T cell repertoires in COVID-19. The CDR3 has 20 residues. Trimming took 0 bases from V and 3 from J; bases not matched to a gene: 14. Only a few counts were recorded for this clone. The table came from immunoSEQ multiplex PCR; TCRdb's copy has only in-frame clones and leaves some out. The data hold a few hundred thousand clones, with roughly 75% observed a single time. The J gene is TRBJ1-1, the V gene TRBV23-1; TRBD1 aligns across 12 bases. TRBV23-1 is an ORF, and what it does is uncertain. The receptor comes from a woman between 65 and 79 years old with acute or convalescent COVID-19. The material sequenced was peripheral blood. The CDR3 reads CASSQSGEGTGGREDTEAFF. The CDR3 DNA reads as TGCGCCAGCAGTCAATCGGGCGAGGGGACAGGGGGCAGGGAGGACACTGAAGCTTTCTTT.